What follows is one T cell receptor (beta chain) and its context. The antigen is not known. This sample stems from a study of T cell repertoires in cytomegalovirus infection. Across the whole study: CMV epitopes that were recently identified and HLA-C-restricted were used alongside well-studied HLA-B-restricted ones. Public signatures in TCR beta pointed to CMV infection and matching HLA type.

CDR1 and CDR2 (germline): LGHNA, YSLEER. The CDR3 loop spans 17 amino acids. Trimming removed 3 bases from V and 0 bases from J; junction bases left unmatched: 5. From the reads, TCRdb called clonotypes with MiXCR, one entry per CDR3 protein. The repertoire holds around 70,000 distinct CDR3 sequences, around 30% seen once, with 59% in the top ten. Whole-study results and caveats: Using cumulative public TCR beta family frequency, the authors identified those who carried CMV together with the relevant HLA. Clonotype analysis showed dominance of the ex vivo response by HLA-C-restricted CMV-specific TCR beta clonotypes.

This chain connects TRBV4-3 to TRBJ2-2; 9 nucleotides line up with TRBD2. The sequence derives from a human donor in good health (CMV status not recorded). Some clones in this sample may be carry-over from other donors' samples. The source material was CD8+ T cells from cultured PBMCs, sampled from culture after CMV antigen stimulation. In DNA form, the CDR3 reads TGCGCCAGCAGCCAGGGGAGCGGGAGGACGAACACCGGGGAGCTGTTTTTT. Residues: CASSQGSGRTNTGELFF.